The clone carrying this TCR beta chain has a count of ten or more. Its cognate antigen is unknown. Absent ophthalmopathy progression within 18 months defined stable Graves' hyperthyroidism. TCR beta CDR3 regions were amplified from RNA. An initial round of RT-PCR targeting the TCR CDR3 relied on the HTBI primer set. Each CDR3 protein is one row after TCRdb ran MiXCR on the multiplex PCR reads. The sample contains under 250,000 distinct CDR3 sequences, approximately 16% of which appear only once. This entry comes from a study of T cells in Graves' hyperthyroidism and ophthalmopathy. Study-wide results and caveats: For ophthalmopathy, model prediction preceded onset by a median roughly 6.3 months. Blood shared most expanded thyroid clonotypes above 0.001.

This receptor was obtained from a woman in her fifties or sixties with Graves' hyperthyroidism. The sample was blood.

The CDR3 is CSVGATLNTEAFF. The DNA for the CDR3 is TGCAGCGTTGGGGCAACACTCAACACTGAAGCTTTCTTT. The V and J genes are TRBV29-1 and TRBJ1-1; D ambiguous. Germline V gene sequence: CDR1 SQVTM, CDR2 ANQGSEA. The CDR3 runs to 13 residues. V was cut by 4 bases and J by 2 bases, with 11 bases left in between.